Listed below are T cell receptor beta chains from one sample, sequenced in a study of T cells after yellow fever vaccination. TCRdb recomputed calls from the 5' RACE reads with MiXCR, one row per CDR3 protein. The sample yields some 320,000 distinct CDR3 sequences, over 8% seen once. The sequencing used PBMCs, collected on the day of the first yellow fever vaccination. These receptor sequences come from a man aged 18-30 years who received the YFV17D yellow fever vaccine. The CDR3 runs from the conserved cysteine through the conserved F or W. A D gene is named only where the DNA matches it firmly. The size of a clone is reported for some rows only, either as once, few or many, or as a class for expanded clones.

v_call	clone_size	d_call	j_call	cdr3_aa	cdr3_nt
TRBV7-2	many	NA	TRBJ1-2	CASSLLSPRTANYGYTF	TGTGCCAGCAGCTTATTATCCCCCCGGACAGCCAACTATGGCTACACCTTC
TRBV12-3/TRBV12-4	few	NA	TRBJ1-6	CASSPGLNNSPLHF	TGTGCCAGCAGCCCGGGACTGAATAATTCTCCCCTCCACTTT
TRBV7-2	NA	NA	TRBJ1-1	CASSSSRVTEAFF	TGTGCCAGCAGCTCCAGCCGGGTCACTGAAGCTTTCTTT
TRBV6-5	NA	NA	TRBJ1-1	CASSSLSTTEAFF	TGTGCCAGCAGTTCTTTATCCACCACTGAAGCTTTCTTT
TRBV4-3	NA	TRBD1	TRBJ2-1	CASSQDLDRGHNEQFF	TGCGCCAGCAGCCAAGATCTGGACAGGGGGCACAATGAGCAGTTCTTC
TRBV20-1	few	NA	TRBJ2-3	CSARGLGSADTQYF	TGCAGTGCTAGAGGTTTAGGGTCCGCAGATACGCAGTATTTT
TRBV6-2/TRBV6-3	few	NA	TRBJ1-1	CASSHSAEAFF	TGTGCCAGCAGTCACTCGGCTGAAGCTTTCTTT
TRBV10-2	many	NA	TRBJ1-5	CASSESHRDQPQHF	TGCGCCAGCAGTGAGTCGCATAGGGATCAGCCCCAGCATTTT
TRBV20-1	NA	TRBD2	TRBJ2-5	CCARGGLAGSQETQYF	TGCTGCGCTAGAGGGGGGCTAGCGGGGAGCCAAGAGACCCAGTACTTC
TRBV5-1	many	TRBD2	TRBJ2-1	CASQGLAGGLNEQFF	TGCGCCAGCCAGGGACTAGCGGGGGGCCTCAATGAGCAGTTCTTC
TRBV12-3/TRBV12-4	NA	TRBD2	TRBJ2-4	CASSFFSGGEKNIQYF	TGTGCCAGCAGTTTTTTCAGCGGGGGGGAGAAAAACATTCAGTACTTC
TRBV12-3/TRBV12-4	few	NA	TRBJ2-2	CASTRQSNTGELFF	TGTGCCAGCACAAGACAGTCGAACACCGGGGAGCTGTTTTTT
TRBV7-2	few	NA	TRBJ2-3	CASSLATGAVTQYF	TGTGCCAGCAGCTTAGCCACTGGGGCAGTCACGCAGTATTTT
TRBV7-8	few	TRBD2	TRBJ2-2	CASSASGGDTGELFF	TGTGCCAGCAGCGCTAGCGGGGGGGACACCGGGGAGCTGTTTTTT
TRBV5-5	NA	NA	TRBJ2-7	CASSLGLDSYEQYF	TGTGCCAGCAGCTTGGGACTAGACTCCTACGAGCAGTACTTC
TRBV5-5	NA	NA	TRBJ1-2	CASSFNRVSYGYTF	TGTGCCAGCAGCTTTAACAGGGTGAGCTATGGCTACACCTTC
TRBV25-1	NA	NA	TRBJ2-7	CASSKTGRFGDEQYF	TGTGCCAGCAGTAAAACCGGACGGTTCGGGGACGAGCAGTACTTC
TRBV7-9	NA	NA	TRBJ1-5	CASSWLQGPQHF	TGTGCCAGCAGCTGGCTTCAAGGTCCCCAGCATTTT
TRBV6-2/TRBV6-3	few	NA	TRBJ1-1	CASSGHRMGTEAFF	TGTGCCAGCAGTGGACACAGGATGGGAACTGAAGCTTTCTTT
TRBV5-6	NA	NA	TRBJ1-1	CASSFRPGSTEAFF	TGTGCCAGCAGCTTTCGACCGGGGAGCACTGAAGCTTTCTTT
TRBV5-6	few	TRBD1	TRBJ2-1	CASRLPGGNEQFF	TGTGCCAGCAGGCTCCCAGGGGGCAATGAGCAGTTCTTC
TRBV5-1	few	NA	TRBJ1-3	CASSRTPTGSGNTIYF	TGCGCCAGCAGCCGCACCCCGACAGGCTCTGGAAACACCATATATTTT
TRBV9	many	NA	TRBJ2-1	CASSETSGSYNEQFF	TGTGCCAGCAGCGAGACTAGTGGCTCCTACAATGAGCAGTTCTTC
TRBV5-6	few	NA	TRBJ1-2	CASSLGDGAGTSGYTF	TGTGCCAGCAGCTTGGGGGACGGTGCGGGGACATCTGGCTACACCTTC
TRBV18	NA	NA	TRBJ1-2	CATSPNPRNGYTF	TGTGCCACCTCACCGAACCCTAGGAATGGCTACACCTTC
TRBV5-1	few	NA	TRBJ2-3	CASSSPSRGDTQYF	TGCGCCAGCAGCTCCCCGTCCCGAGGGGATACGCAGTATTTT
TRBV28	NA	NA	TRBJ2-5	CASSFSGVRETQYF	TGTGCCAGCAGTTTCTCAGGGGTCCGAGAGACCCAGTACTTC